A selection of T cell receptor beta chains follows, all from one sample in a study of cytomegalovirus exposure and HLA in healthy donors. TCRdb's table, derived via immunoSEQ multiplex PCR, lists solely in-frame clones and lacks some. The profile covers approximately 160,000 clones, with 55% to 80% appearing a single time and around 4.5% taken by the ten largest. The sequenced sample consisted of PBMCs. The receptors come from a woman aged 18-35 years in good health and CMV-seropositive. Each CDR3 is given with its conserved first and last residue. The D gene is left open where the match is weak. The size of a clone is reported for some rows only, either as once, few or many, or as a class for expanded clones.

v_call	clone_size	d_call	j_call	cdr3_nt	cdr3_aa
TRBV5-4	NA	TRBD2	TRBJ2-7	TGTGCCAGCAGCTCTGGACTAGACCACGAGCAGTACTTC	CASSSGLDHEQYF
TRBV27	few	TRBD2	TRBJ2-7	TGTGCCAGCACCGAGGGACTAGCGGGAGCGGCTGAGCAGTACTTC	CASTEGLAGAAEQYF
TRBV30	NA	NA	TRBJ2-3	TGTGCCTGGAGGGAGACGTGGACTAGCACAGATACGCAGTATTTT	CAWRETWTSTDTQYF
TRBV5-6	NA	NA	TRBJ1-5	TGTGCCAGCAGCCAGGGGTGGAATCAGCCCCAGCATTTT	CASSQGWNQPQHF
TRBV5-6	NA	NA	TRBJ1-1	TGTGCCAGCAGCCGTAGATTGAGTAGCACTGAAGCTTTCTTT	CASSRRLSSTEAFF
TRBV27	NA	NA	TRBJ2-3	TGTGCCAGCAGTTTACAACTAGCCACAGATACGCAGTATTTT	CASSLQLATDTQYF
TRBV6-5	NA	NA	TRBJ2-6	TGTGCCAGCAGTTACGGGGGCGCGGGGGCCAACGTCCTGACTTTC	CASSYGGAGANVLTF
TRBV18	NA	TRBD1	TRBJ2-5	TGTGCCAGCTCACCCGGGACAGAAAAAGAGACCCAGTACTTC	CASSPGTEKETQYF
TRBV7-9	NA	NA	TRBJ2-2	TGTGCCAGCAGCTTAAGGGTGGAAACAGGGTCCCCCCGGGAGCTGTTTTTT	CASSLRVETGSPRELFF
TRBV4-1	NA	NA	TRBJ1-1	TGCGCCAGCAGCCCCCGGTCACCGGGAGCTGAAGCTTTCTTT	CASSPRSPGAEAFF
TRBV4-1	NA	TRBD1	TRBJ2-7	TGCGCCAGCAGCCTCAATGCCGTGTCAGGGGGCGCTTCCTACGAGCAGTACTTC	CASSLNAVSGGASYEQYF
TRBV11-2	NA	NA	TRBJ2-3	TGTGCCAGCACCTACACTTCGGGTACTAGCACAGATACGCAGTATTTT	CASTYTSGTSTDTQYF
TRBV21-1	NA	NA	TRBJ2-2	TGTGCCAGGGGACACCCGCGAACCGGGGAGCTGTTTTTT	CARGHPRTGELFF
TRBV7-9	NA	TRBD1	TRBJ2-2	TGTGCCAGCAGCCCTCCGGGACAGGGAGCCACCGGGGAGCTGTTTTTT	CASSPPGQGATGELFF
TRBV7-9	NA	NA	TRBJ2-5	TGTGCCAGCAGCTTTGGGACTGAAGAGACCCAGTACTTC	CASSFGTEETQYF
TRBV15	NA	NA	TRBJ2-7	TGTGCCACCAGCAGCCGAACCGGGACATGGGGGTACGAGCAGTACTTC	CATSSRTGTWGYEQYF
TRBV10-3	NA	TRBD2	TRBJ2-3	TGTGCCATCAGTGCGTCTAGCGGGTCTAGCACAGATACGCAGTATTTT	CAISASSGSSTDTQYF
TRBV4-3	NA	NA	TRBJ1-6	TGCGCCAGCAGCCAAGGATTGTTCGGGGTCTCCTATAATTCACCCCTCCACTTT	CASSQGLFGVSYNSPLHF
TRBV5-5	once	TRBD1	TRBJ2-2	TGTGCCAGCAGCTCTGCAGGGGGACCAAACACCGGGGAGCTGTTTTTT	CASSSAGGPNTGELFF
TRBV18	NA	TRBD1	TRBJ1-2	TGTGCCAGCTCACCGTCCGGGACAGGGGGCTTCGCTAACTATGGCTACACCTTC	CASSPSGTGGFANYGYTF
TRBV28	few	TRBD1	TRBJ1-5	TGTGCCAGCAGTTGGGCAGGGGGAAGCCAGCCCCAGCATTTT	CASSWAGGSQPQHF
TRBV29-1	NA	TRBD1	TRBJ1-2	TGCAGCGGTACCGGACAGGGTGGTAGCTACACCTTC	CSGTGQGGSYTF
TRBV7-2	few	TRBD1	TRBJ1-2	TGTGCCAGCAGCTTTGTCCTCCGACAGGGGGCTAGTAATGGCTACACCTTC	CASSFVLRQGASNGYTF
TRBV9	NA	TRBD2	TRBJ2-1	TGTGCCAGCAGCGTAGGCCCGGGACTAGCGGGGGGAAGCGAGCAGTTCTTC	CASSVGPGLAGGSEQFF
TRBV7-8	NA	NA	TRBJ2-7	TGTGCCAGCAGCCCGTCCTCGAGGGCTTACGAGCAGTACTTC	CASSPSSRAYEQYF
TRBV19	NA	TRBD1	TRBJ1-2	TGTGCCAGTACCTCTAGCCGACAGGGTCTATATGGCTACACCTTC	CASTSSRQGLYGYTF
TRBV6-6	NA	TRBD2	TRBJ2-3	TGTGCCAGCAGTGGGACCAGCGGGAGAGGGCAGTATTTT	CASSGTSGRGQYF
TRBV7-9	NA	TRBD2	TRBJ2-2	TGTGCCAGCAGCTTTAAATACAGCGGGGGAAGCGGGGAGCTGTTTTTT	CASSFKYSGGSGELFF
TRBV4-1	once	TRBD2	TRBJ2-2	TGCGCCAGCAGCAACGAACTTAGCGGGACGCACACCGGGGAGCTGTTTTTT	CASSNELSGTHTGELFF
TRBV27	NA	NA	TRBJ1-1	TGTGCCAGTTCTCAAGGGGTGAACACTGAAGCTTTCTTT	CASSQGVNTEAFF
TRBV29-1	NA	NA	TRBJ2-7	TGCAGCGTTTTAAATTTAGGACAGTATTACTTC	CSVLNLGQYYF
TRBV5-4	NA	NA	TRBJ2-5	TGCGCCAGCACCGTACCAGGGCTACAAGAGACCCAGTACTTC	CASTVPGLQETQYF
TRBV5-5	NA	NA	TRBJ1-5	TGTGCCAGCAGCAAACGTCTGGGGCGGGAGCAGCCCCAGCATTTT	CASSKRLGREQPQHF
TRBV7-9	NA	NA	TRBJ2-1	TGTGCCAGCAGCTTAGGAGTCCGTGGGCGGGTGGACTCCTACAATGAGCAGTTCTTC	CASSLGVRGRVDSYNEQFF
TRBV7-8	few	NA	TRBJ1-1	TGTGCCAGCAGACCCGAAGTAGGGGGGAACACTGAAGCTTTCTTT	CASRPEVGGNTEAFF
TRBV19	once	NA	TRBJ1-1	TGTGCCAGTAGTATAGATGTGGGGGCAGAAGCTTTCTTT	CASSIDVGAEAFF
TRBV5-6	few	NA	TRBJ2-2	TGTGCCAGCAGCCATGAAAACAGGGTTCCGGGGGAGCTGTTTTTT	CASSHENRVPGELFF
TRBV30	NA	TRBD1	TRBJ1-3	TGTGCCTGGGGACAGGGTTCTGGAAACACCATATATTTT	CAWGQGSGNTIYF
TRBV7-9	NA	TRBD2	TRBJ2-3	TGTGCCAGCAGCTTGTCCGGGACTAGCCGGTTCGCAGATACGCAGTATTTT	CASSLSGTSRFADTQYF
TRBV11-2	NA	NA	TRBJ1-5	TGTGCCAGCAGTCGGACAGGCAATCAGCCCCAGCATTTT	CASSRTGNQPQHF
TRBV5-1	once	NA	TRBJ2-7	TGCGCCAGCAGCTTCGAACCAGGGTATGAGCAGTACTTC	CASSFEPGYEQYF
TRBV7-3	NA	NA	TRBJ2-1	TGTGCCAGCAGCTTAACAGGGGGGGGGCGAGAGCAGTTCTTC	CASSLTGGGREQFF